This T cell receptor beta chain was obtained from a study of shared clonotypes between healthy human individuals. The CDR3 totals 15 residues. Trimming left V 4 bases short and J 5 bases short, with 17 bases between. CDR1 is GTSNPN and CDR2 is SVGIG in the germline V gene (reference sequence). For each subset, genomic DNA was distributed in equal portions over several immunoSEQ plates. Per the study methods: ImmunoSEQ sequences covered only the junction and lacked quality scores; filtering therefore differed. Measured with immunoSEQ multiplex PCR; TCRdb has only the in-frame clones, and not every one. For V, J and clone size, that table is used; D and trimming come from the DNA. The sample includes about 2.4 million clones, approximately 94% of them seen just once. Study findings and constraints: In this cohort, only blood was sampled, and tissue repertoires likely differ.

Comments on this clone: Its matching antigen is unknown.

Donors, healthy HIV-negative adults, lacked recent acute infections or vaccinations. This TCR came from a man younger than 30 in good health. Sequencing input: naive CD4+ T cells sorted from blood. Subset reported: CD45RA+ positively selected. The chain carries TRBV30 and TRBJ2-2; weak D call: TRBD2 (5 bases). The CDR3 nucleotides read TGTGCCTGGAATTTACTAGGGTTACGAACCGGGGAGCTGTTTTTT. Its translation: CAWNLLGLRTGELFF.